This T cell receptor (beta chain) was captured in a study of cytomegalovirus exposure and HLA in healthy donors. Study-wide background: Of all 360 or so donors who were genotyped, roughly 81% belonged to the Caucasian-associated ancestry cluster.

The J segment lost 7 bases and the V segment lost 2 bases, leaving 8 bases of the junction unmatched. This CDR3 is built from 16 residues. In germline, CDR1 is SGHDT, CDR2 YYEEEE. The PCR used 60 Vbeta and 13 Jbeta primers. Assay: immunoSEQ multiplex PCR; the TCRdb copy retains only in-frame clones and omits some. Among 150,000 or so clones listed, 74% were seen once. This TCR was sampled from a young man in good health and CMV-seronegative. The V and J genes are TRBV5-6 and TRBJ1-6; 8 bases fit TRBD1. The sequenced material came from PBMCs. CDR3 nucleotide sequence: TGTGCCAGCAGCTTTTCGACCGGACAGGGAAATTCACCCCTCCACTTT. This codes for CASSFSTGQGNSPLHF. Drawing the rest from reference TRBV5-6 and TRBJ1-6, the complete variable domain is DAGVTQSPTHLIKTRGQQVTLRCSPKSGHDTVSWYQQALGQGPQFIFQYYEEEERQRGNFPDRFSGHQFPNYSSELNVNALLLGDSALYLCASSFSTGQGNSPLHFGNGTRLTVT.